This passage covers 6 T cell receptor beta chains from one sample sequenced in a study of control samples from healthy donors and cancer patients. Data came from immunoSEQ multiplex PCR; TCRdb stores just in-frame clones and leaves some out. Among about 95,000 clones listed, around 89% were seen once. The sequenced sample consisted of blood. These receptors were obtained from a woman between 65 and 79 years old in good health.

The chain employs TRBV5-6 and TRBJ1-2; D is possibly TRBD1 (5 bases). Looked up from germline, CDR1 is SGHDT and CDR2 is YYEEEE. The CDR3 runs to 15 residues. V was cut by 0 bases and J by 10 bases, with 19 bases left in between. CDR3 sequence: CASSLVGGEVFHYTF. DNA of the CDR3: TGTGCCAGCAGCTTGGTTGGGGGTGAGGTTTTTCACTACACCTTC.

The V call is TRBV18, the J call TRBJ1-1, with D maybe TRBD1 (6 bases). Looked up from germline, CDR1 is KGHSH and CDR2 is LQKENI. The CDR3 has 14 amino acids. Trimming took 2 bases from V and 5 from J, leaving 12 bases between them. The CDR3 bases are TGTGCCAGCTCACCATCGGGGGCCGGTACTGAAGCTTTCTTT. Translated, it gives CASSPSGAGTEAFF.

This clone showed up just once. CDR3 coding DNA: TGTGCCAGCTCACCCCTCACCGGGACCGGTGAGTGGGGAGCTTTCTTT. It specifies CASSPLTGTGEWGAFF. V is TRBV18 and J is TRBJ1-1; possibly TRBD1 for D (5 bases). In germline, CDR1 is KGHSH, CDR2 LQKENI. The length of the CDR3 is 16 residues. Trimming removed 3 bases at V and 10 bases at J, with 24 bases between.

A single count supports this clone. V usage is TRBV18 and J usage is TRBJ2-5; no clear D gene. CDR1 is KGHSH and CDR2 is LQKENI in the germline V gene. This CDR3 is 14 amino acids long. Deletions cut 5 bases from V and 4 bases from J, with 14 bases between. The CDR3 DNA sequence: TGTGCCAGCTCAATCATACCCGTTCGAGAGACCCAGTACTTC. This gives the protein CASSIIPVRETQYF.

The V and J genes are TRBV4-3 and TRBJ1-4; D is possibly TRBD1 (5 bases). V lost 0 bases to trimming and J lost 0 bases, with 8 bases between them. CDR1 and CDR2 from the germline V gene are LGHNA and YSLEER. The CDR3 loop spans 16 amino acids. CDR3: CASSQDWGPTNEKLFF. CDR3 in DNA: TGCGCCAGCAGCCAAGATTGGGGACCAACTAATGAAAAACTGTTTTTT.

The chain's CDR3 is CASSLVRDTQYF. In nucleotides, the CDR3 is TGTGCCAGCAGCTTAGTAAGAGATACGCAGTATTTT. The chain has TRBV7-9 and TRBJ2-3; D gene uncertain. This CDR3 spans 12 amino acids. CDR1 and CDR2 (germline): SEHNR, FQNEAQ (reference sequence). Trimming stripped 1 base from V and 5 bases from J, with 4 bases between.